The T cell receptor (beta chain) under discussion was sequenced for a study of control samples from healthy donors and cancer patients. This clone was seen more than once but under ten times. The protocol was immunoSEQ multiplex PCR, while the TCRdb copy is restricted to in-frame clones and leaves out a portion. The table records 200,000 or so clones, 91% of them present only once. The germline V gene has CDR1 MNHNY and CDR2 SVGAGI (reference sequence). Deletions cut 0 bases from V and 6 bases from J, with 9 bases between. This CDR3 spans 14 amino acids. The sequenced sample was blood. This sequence joins TRBV6-6 and TRBJ2-1; D is ambiguous. The TCR originated in a man aged 25-45 years in good health. The CDR3 spells CASSYSGSSNEQFF. The CDR3, as DNA: TGTGCCAGCAGTTACTCAGGCAGTTCCAATGAGCAGTTCTTC.